The 6 T cell receptor beta chains given below trace back to one sample, sequenced in a study of TIL therapy for anti-PD-1-resistant metastatic lung cancer. Stated time point: pre-treatment sample, taken before nivolumab and TIL therapy. The libraries were made with immunoSEQ v3. Assay used: immunoSEQ multiplex PCR; TCRdb lists only in-frame clones, some missing. The sample shows tens of thousands of clones, 55% to 70% of them seen only once. The sample consisted of blood, taken at baseline. These receptors were obtained from a person between 30 and 79 years old with non-small cell lung cancer.

This clone has only one observation. The chain uses TRBV5-4 and TRBJ2-5; 12 nucleotides align to TRBD1. Unmatched junction bases numbered 7, after V lost 3 bases and J lost 7 bases. The germline V gene has CDR1 SGHNT and CDR2 YYREEE (reference sequence). The length of the CDR3 is 15 residues. The CDR3 coding sequence is TGTGCCAGCAGCTCCCCGGGACAGGGGGCTGTGACCCAGTACTTC. This codes for CASSSPGQGAVTQYF.

The CDR3 coding sequence is TGTGCCACCAGCAGAGATCGAAGGACAGATACGCAGTATTTT. Encoded protein: CATSRDRRTDTQYF. V and J are TRBV15 and TRBJ2-3, with D hard to call. The V gene lost 0 bases and the J gene lost 3 bases, with 7 bases spanning the gap. The CDR3 loop spans 14 amino acids. Germline CDR1 is LNHNV and CDR2 is YYDKDF (reference sequence).

The chain uses TRBV19 and TRBJ1-5; 7 bases line up with TRBD1. Per the germline V gene, CDR1 is LNHDA and CDR2 is SQIVND (reference sequence). The CDR3 is 15 residues long. The ends lost 7 bases at V and 1 base at J; junction bases unmatched: 7. DNA of the CDR3: TGTGCCAGTAACATGGACAGGCTAAGCAATCAGCCCCAGCATTTT. Its translation: CASNMDRLSNQPQHF.

Worth noting for this clone: Additional DNA sequences in this sample encode the identical CDR3. The chain employs TRBV6-1 and TRBJ1-1, with unresolved D. Trimming shortened V by 4 bases and J by 1 base, and 7 bases separated the two germline ends. This CDR3 region has 13 residues. In germline, CDR1 is MNHNS, CDR2 SASEGT. In DNA form, the CDR3 reads TGTGCCAGCAGTGTATCACCGAACACTGAAGCTTTCTTT. Residues: CASSVSPNTEAFF.

The chain uses TRBV7-2 and TRBJ2-1; no reliable D call. The CDR3 is 13 amino acids. V was trimmed by 5 bases and J by 6 bases, leaving 11 bases between them. The germline V gene encodes CDR1 SGHTA and CDR2 FQGNSA. The CDR3 DNA reads TGTGCCAGCAGCCTCGGCCTCACCAATGAGCAGTTCTTC. It codes for CASSLGLTNEQFF.

This clone was found a few times. V gene TRBV4-1 combines with J gene TRBJ1-4; D is perhaps TRBD1 (6 bases). The ends were cut back, 2 bases at V and 0 bases at J, with 10 bases in the middle. There are 16 residues in the CDR3. In germline, CDR1 is MGHRA, CDR2 YSYEKL. The CDR3 sequence: CASSQFGQTTNEKLFF. DNA of the CDR3: TGCGCCAGCAGCCAATTCGGACAGACAACTAATGAAAAACTGTTTTTT.